This TCR beta chain was found in a study of vaccination effects on CD4 cells after COVID-19. CDR3 length: 13 residues. Looked up from germline, CDR1 is MNHEY and CDR2 is SVGEGT. After removal of 6 bases from V and 3 bases from J, the junction contained 5 bases not matched to a gene. To note about this clone: Antigen: not known.

Viral peptide pool expansion of antigen-specific CD4+ T cells preceded sequencing in the ViraFEST assay. Between days 10 and 11 of culture, CD4+ T cells were separated out. Whole-study results and caveats: The authors studied few convalescent patients and collected no early post-infection timepoints.

Profiling relied on immunoSEQ multiplex PCR, and the TCRdb table lists in-frame clones only, not all of them. The table has roughly 61,000 clones, 81% seen once. The receptor was derived from a human donor who received a COVID-19 vaccine. The rearrangement joins TRBV6-2 or TRBV6-3 to TRBJ2-7; 7 positions agree with TRBD1. The input for sequencing was CD4+ T cells from PBMCs cultured with HCoV-229E spike peptides, taken before COVID-19 vaccination. CDR3: CASSDRAFYEQYV. The CDR3 DNA reads TGTGCCAGCAGCGACAGGGCATTCTACGAGCAGTACGTC.